The source of this T cell receptor (beta chain) is a study of shared clonotypes between healthy human individuals. For the study at large: The plates for each donor numbered three CD4 naive, three CD4 memory, two CD8 naive and one CD8 memory.

Partitioning of CD4+ cells yielded a CD45RA+ naive subset and a CD45RA-negative memory subset. Notes on this clone: What it recognizes is unknown.

Study findings and constraints: Expectations were that clonotype sharing among donors would be affected by sequencing depth.

The CDR3 covers 12 residues. The germline V and J ends were trimmed by 4 bases and 9 bases, with 13 bases remaining between them. Germline assignment: CDR1 MNHEY and CDR2 SVGAGI. Some clones are missing from TCRdb's copy, which holds only in-frame ones; the method was immunoSEQ multiplex PCR. The data hold about 1.1 million clones, with around 77% observed a single time. The rearrangement uses TRBV6-5 and TRBJ2-7; no clear D gene. The source is a man aged 18 to 29 in good health. Some clones in this sample may be carry-over from other donors' samples. Sequenced: memory CD4+ T cells from PBMCs. Specified subset: CD45RA-negative fraction. The chain's CDR3 is CASSSTAMTQYF. CDR3 nucleotides: TGTGCCAGCAGTTCGACCGCAATGACGCAGTACTTC.